In this sample, the clone carrying this T cell receptor beta chain turned up many times. Its target is not known. This record comes from a study of regulatory T cells in long-lasting Graves disease. Across the study: Positive TSH receptor antibodies alongside over 5 years of antithyroid drugs were what marked Graves' disease as persistent.

The length of the CDR3 is 15 residues. The trim removed 3 bases at V and 7 bases at J, leaving 9 bases unmatched. CDR1 is MDHEN and CDR2 is SYDVKM in the germline V gene. Stated time point: persistent/refractory GD, antithyroid drugs over 5 years with positive TRAb. RNA from PBMCs was the source of the TCR library. Each of the patients was recruited from an endocrinology department situated in Xi'an, China. In building TCR beta libraries, iRepertoire HTBI primers were used together with Arm-PCR of CDR3 regions. TCRdb passed the multiplex PCR reads through MiXCR, listing each CDR3 protein once. The sample comprises a few hundred thousand distinct CDR3 sequences, around 24% of which are singletons, and about a quarter rests with the top ten. General study findings and limits: Gene preferences differed: TRBV28, TRBJ1-2, TRBJ2-5 in persistent cases.

V and J are TRBV28 and TRBJ1-2; 9 bases fit TRBD1. This clonotype originated in a female donor with Graves disease. Specimen: peripheral blood mononuclear cells (PBMCs), collected when the disease was refractory, from a patient treated with antithyroid drugs. This CDR3 is CASSFWDRDRAGYTF. In DNA form, the CDR3 reads TGTGCCAGCAGTTTCTGGGACAGGGACCGCGCTGGCTACACCTTC.